A single sample is the source of the 11 T cell receptor beta chains below, sequenced in a study of cytomegalovirus exposure and HLA in healthy donors. The PCR had 60 Vbeta and 13 Jbeta primers. The table came from immunoSEQ multiplex PCR; TCRdb's copy has only in-frame clones and leaves some out. The sample has 150,000 to 200,000 clones, roughly 78% seen once. The sequenced sample consisted of PBMCs. These receptors all stem from a woman between 50 and 59 years old in good health and CMV-seropositive.

The rearrangement joins TRBV30 to TRBJ2-7, with 12 bases fitting TRBD1. This CDR3 is 15 amino acids long. V lost 8 bases, J lost 3 bases, and 11 bases stayed unmatched. Germline V gene lookup returns CDR1 GTSNPN and CDR2 SVGIG (reference sequence). CDR3 region: CALLPRDRGHYEQYF. The CDR3, as DNA: TGTGCCCTGTTGCCCCGGGACAGGGGGCACTACGAGCAGTACTTC.

V gene TRBV4-2 combines with J gene TRBJ1-2, with no clear D. The V gene's germline CDR1 is LGHNA and CDR2 YNFKEQ. This CDR3 is built from 14 residues. The V and J ends lost 2 bases and 7 bases respectively, with 14 bases between them. CDR3 nucleotide sequence: TGTGCCAGCAGCCAAATCGGTGGGCATCGTGGCTACACCTTC. Its protein product is CASSQIGGHRGYTF.

The chain employs TRBV6-1 and TRBJ2-7, with D maybe TRBD2 (7 bases). Germline lookup yields CDR1 MNHNS and CDR2 SASEGT. V was clipped by 2 bases and J by 2 bases, with 10 bases between them. The CDR3 extends over 14 amino acids. CDR3 sequence (DNA): TGTGCCAGCAGTGAACTCGGGGGGCCCTACGAGCAGTACTTC. Protein: CASSELGGPYEQYF.

This chain links TRBV7-9 with TRBJ2-2, with D uncertain. The CDR3 extends over 12 amino acids. In germline, CDR1 is SEHNR, CDR2 FQNEAQ (reference sequence). The V end lost 6 bases, the J end lost 2 bases, and 4 bases lay between the germline ends. The CDR3 DNA follows: TGTGCCAGCAGTCATAACACCGGGGAGCTGTTTTTT. Its translation: CASSHNTGELFF.

Written as DNA, the CDR3 is TGTGCCAGCAGCTTAGATGGGGGACACCGCTCTGGGGCCAACGTCCTGACTTTC. Translated: CASSLDGGHRSGANVLTF. This chain joins TRBV11-2 and TRBJ2-6, with D perhaps TRBD1 (6 bases). Deletions cut 0 bases from V and 0 bases from J, with 12 bases between. From germline, CDR1 is SGHAT and CDR2 FQNNGV. The CDR3 is 18 amino acids.

V usage is TRBV5-8 and J usage is TRBJ2-3, with D unresolved. V was shortened by 3 bases and J by 1 base, with 6 bases between the two germline ends. This CDR3 region has 13 residues. The germline V gene encodes CDR1 SGHTS and CDR2 YDEGEE. CDR3 in DNA: TGTGCCAGCAGCTCCCCTGGCACAGATACGCAGTATTTT. Translation gives CASSSPGTDTQYF.

This rearrangement joins TRBV4-1 to TRBJ2-1; TRBD1 matches 7 bases. Trimming at V came to 0 bases and at J to 4 bases, leaving 12 bases not matched to a gene. This CDR3 is 18 amino acids long. Germline CDR1 MGHRA, CDR2 YSYEKL. The chain's CDR3 is CASSQEGGGGTNYNEQFF. CDR3 bases: TGCGCCAGCAGCCAAGAAGGGGGCGGCGGAACTAATTACAATGAGCAGTTCTTC.

The rearrangement links TRBV19 to TRBJ2-3; 10 bases agree with TRBD2. Germline V gene lookup returns CDR1 LNHDA and CDR2 SQIVND (reference sequence). Trimming took 4 bases from V and 3 from J; bases not matched to a gene: 4. This CDR3 comprises 15 residues. CDR3 nucleotide sequence: TGTGCCAGTAGTACCGGACTAGCGGTAACAGATACGCAGTATTTT. It specifies CASSTGLAVTDTQYF.

This chain links TRBV5-1 with TRBJ2-7, with 8 bases lining up with TRBD2. CDR1 and CDR2 (germline): SGHRS, YFSETQ. This CDR3 has 15 residues. V lost 0 bases and J lost 2; bases outside the gene matches: 4. CDR3 nucleotide sequence: TGCGCCAGCAGCTTGGATCTAGCGGGCGCCTACGAGCAGTACTTC. Protein sequence: CASSLDLAGAYEQYF.

The rearrangement uses TRBV19 and TRBJ2-7, with D perhaps TRBD1 (5 bases). With 6 bases removed from V and 5 bases from J, the gap between germline ends came to 14 bases. In germline, CDR1 is LNHDA, CDR2 SQIVND (reference sequence). The CDR3 has 13 residues. The CDR3 coding sequence is TGTGCCAGTAGCCGACAAGTAGGGGACGAGCAGTACTTC. It yields the protein CASSRQVGDEQYF. The full variable domain, its missing parts supplied by reference TRBV19 and TRBJ2-7, is DGGITQSPKYLFRKEGQNVTLSCEQNLNHDAMYWYRQDPGQGLRLIYYSQIVNDFQKGDIAEGYSVSREKKESFPLTVTSAQKNPTAFYLCASSRQVGDEQYFGPGTRLTVT.

This clone was found once. The J gene is TRBJ1-3, the V gene TRBV6-1; D ambiguous. V shed 7 bases and J shed 1 base, with 8 bases lying between them. This CDR3 has 13 amino acids. CDR1 and CDR2 from the germline V gene are MNHNS and SASEGT. CDR3 sequence (DNA): TGTGCCAGCATAATCCCTTCTGGAAACACCATATATTTT. Protein product: CASIIPSGNTIYF.